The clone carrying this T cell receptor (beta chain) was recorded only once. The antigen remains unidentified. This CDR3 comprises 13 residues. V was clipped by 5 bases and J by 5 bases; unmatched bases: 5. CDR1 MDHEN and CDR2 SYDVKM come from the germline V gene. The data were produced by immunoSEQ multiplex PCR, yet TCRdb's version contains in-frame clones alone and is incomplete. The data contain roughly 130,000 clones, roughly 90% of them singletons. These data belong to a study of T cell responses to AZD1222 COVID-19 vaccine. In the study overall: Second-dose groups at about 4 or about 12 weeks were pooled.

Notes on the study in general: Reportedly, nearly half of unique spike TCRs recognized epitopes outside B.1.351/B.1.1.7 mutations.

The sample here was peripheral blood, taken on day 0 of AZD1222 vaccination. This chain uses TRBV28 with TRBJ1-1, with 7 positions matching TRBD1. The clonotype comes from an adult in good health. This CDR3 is CASSRQGATEAFF. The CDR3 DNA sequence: TGTGCCAGCAGTCGACAGGGAGCGACTGAAGCTTTCTTT.